This T cell receptor (beta chain) appears in the sequencing data of a study of T cells in Graves' hyperthyroidism and ophthalmopathy (dated by TCRdb to between 2017 and 2020). About the full investigation: Peripheral blood samples were taken at initial diagnosis, before any treatment was given. A discovery cohort of about a hundred patients, roughly 43 with Graves' ophthalmopathy and about 60 with stable Graves' hyperthyroidism, was used to find distinguishing TCR V-J signatures. Prospective prediction of ophthalmopathy was tested in an independent validation cohort consisting of roughly 20 hyperthyroidism patients and more than 15 patients who later progressed to ophthalmopathy. The roughly 99 discovery patients were divided at random into training and test sets in a 7:3 ratio. The study also compared thyroid tissue and blood T-cell repertoires from about 6 Graves' hyperthyroidism patients. Following sampling, methimazole starting at 30 mg daily was given to hyperthyroidism patients, and high-dose intravenous methylprednisolone was given to ophthalmopathy patients. The paper reports TCR Vbeta CDR3 sequencing of over 130 peripheral blood samples: around 45 ophthalmopathy, approximately 74 hyperthyroidism and around 17 progressor patients. Summary of the overall study and its limitations: A 13 V-J signature model separated ophthalmopathy from stable hyperthyroidism, with over 85% sensitivity and 81.08% specificity in cross-validation and 80%/75% in testing. No statistical method was used to set the sample size in advance, and investigators knew the group allocation. In validation, the model predicted progression to ophthalmopathy a median of approximately 6.3 months before onset, with roughly 70% sensitivity and roughly 72% specificity. Blood samples also contained most of the expanded thyroid clonotypes (frequency above 0.001), which suggests that blood repertoires may reflect thyroid immune responses.

Ophthalmopathy patients had moderately to severely active disease, Clinical Activity Score of at least 3, NOSPECS grade of at least 4, and duration under 3 months. Any patient with an uncontrolled infection, another autoimmune disease, pregnancy or lactation was excluded. Diagnoses were established on the basis of clinical symptoms, serum thyroxine and TRAb, thyroid ultrasound, and orbital computed tomography. Ficoll-Paque density gradient centrifugation was used to isolate PBMCs from 8 to 10 ml of fresh peripheral blood. Trizol reagent was used to extract total RNA, and RNA quality was then checked on an Agilent 2100 Bioanalyzer. The TCR beta CDR3 regions were amplified from the RNA transcripts. The TCR CDR3 was subjected to a first round of RT-PCR using the HTBI primer set and the Qiagen OneStep RT-PCR kit. The libraries were constructed in a second round of multiplex PCR and then size-selected and purified. Paired-end sequencing of the libraries was performed with 100 bp reads on an Illumina HiSeq2000. The original methods were these. SOAPnuke was used to process the raw data, with reads discarded if the reads contained adapters or uncalled bases, had a mean Phred below 15, or lacked an exact constant-primer or identifier match. High-quality paired reads were merged with COPE v1.2.5, and unique nucleotide sequences were defined as clonotypes. MiTCR v1.1 was used to align clonotypes to the IMGT TRBV, TRBD and TRBJ reference segments. The analysis was restricted to V-J combinations with a frequency above 0.0001, which together covered 99.2% of the repertoires. The TCS score was defined as the ratio of F50 (clonal expansion) to E x V (chaos), calculated using BLOSUM62-based TCRdist between CDR3 peptides within each V-J. Welch's t-statistics and random forest reduced roughly 500 V-J features to about 13, which were used in a naive Bayes classifier (R e1071). TCRdb redid the processing of the public reads, applying fastp at Q25 and MiXCR, and retained in-frame beta chains. Records with the same CDR3 protein are collapsed into one entry carrying the most frequent genes and DNA. The authors' filters were not applied to this entry. This sample has hundreds of thousands of distinct CDR3 sequences in its table, and roughly 15% of those were observed once. The top ten clones comprise less than 15% of the sample.

Trimming costs V 5 bases and J 10 bases, and their ends lie 18 bases apart. From the cysteine up to the phenylalanine, the CDR3 has a length of 15 residues. The read is trimmed to its CDR3 DNA, 45 bases read in frame from base 1. The germline V gene gives CDR1 as SGHTA and CDR2 as FQGNSA. This clonotype was observed a few times. Its antigen target is currently unknown. No qualities accompany the bases; no much larger clone lies one base away. The chain uses TRBV7-2 and TRBJ1-6, with no reliable assignment of the D segment. Specimen: blood. This TCR came from a man younger than 35 with Graves' ophthalmopathy. CDR3 sequence: CASSLYMASRSPLHF. The base sequence is TGTGCCAGCAGCCTTTACATGGCCAGTCGGTCACCCCTCCACTTT.